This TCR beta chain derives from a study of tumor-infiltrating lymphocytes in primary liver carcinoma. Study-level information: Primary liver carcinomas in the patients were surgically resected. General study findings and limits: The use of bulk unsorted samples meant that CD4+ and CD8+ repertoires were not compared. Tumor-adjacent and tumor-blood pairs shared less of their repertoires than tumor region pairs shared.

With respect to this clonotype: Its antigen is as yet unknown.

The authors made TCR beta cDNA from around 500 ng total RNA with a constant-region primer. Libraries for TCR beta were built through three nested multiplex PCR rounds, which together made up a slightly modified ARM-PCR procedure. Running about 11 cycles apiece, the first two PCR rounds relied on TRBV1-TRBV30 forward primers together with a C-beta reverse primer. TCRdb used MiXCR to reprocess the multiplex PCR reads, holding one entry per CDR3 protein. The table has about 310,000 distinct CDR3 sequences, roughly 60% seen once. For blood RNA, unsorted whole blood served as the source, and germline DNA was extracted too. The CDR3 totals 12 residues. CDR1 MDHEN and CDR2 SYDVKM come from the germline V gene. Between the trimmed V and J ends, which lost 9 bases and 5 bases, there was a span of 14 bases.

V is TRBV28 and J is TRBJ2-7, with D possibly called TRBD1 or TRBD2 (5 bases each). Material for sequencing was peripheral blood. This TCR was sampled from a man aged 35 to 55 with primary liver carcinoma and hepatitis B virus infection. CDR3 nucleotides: TGTGCCAGTGGAGGCAGGGCAAACGAGCAGTACTTC. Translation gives CASGGRANEQYF.